This T cell receptor (beta chain) is from a study of cytomegalovirus exposure and HLA in healthy donors (dated by TCRdb to 2017 to 2019). With regard to the full study: In an earlier analysis of roughly 500 of the donors, approximately 260 Gb of sequence data and 95 million to 130 million unique TCR beta sequences from some 170 million T cells were reported. Every discovery cohort repertoire had been produced on one sequencing platform. In an earlier analysis of over 550 of the donors, high-throughput TCR beta sequencing was used to judge whether each TCR beta V gene segment behaved as functional or pseudogenic. Among the roughly 380 genotyped donors, around 79% belonged to the genetic ancestry cluster associated with self-reported Caucasian donors. To predict cytomegalovirus infection status, the study combined high-throughput TCR immunosequencing, statistical association of individual TCRs with disease status, and machine learning. Among around 400 genotyped donors of the cohort, an average of approximately 240,000 unique TCR beta nucleotide sequences were sequenced per donor, roughly 20% of them non-productive. A separate validation cohort of roughly 110 different subjects was used in addition to the roughly 670-subject first cohort. The study aimed to test whether cataloging public T cell receptors could reveal signatures of past pathogen exposure. The study profiled the T cell repertoires of approximately 700 subjects by immunosequencing and related them to cytomegalovirus serostatus. About 280 gigabases of sequencing data and around 90 million unique TCR sequences made up an early release that covered 500 to 650 HLA-typed donors. The later analysis used no new phenotypic data to find candidate immune exposures, relying instead on TCR beta sequences and their occurrence across donors. Genome-wide SNP genotypes for about three fifths of the roughly 670 donors were used in a later genetic analysis, which treated that subset as a discovery cohort. Roughly 5 DR-DQ haplotypes were handled as single units for association and clustering because linkage in the cohort was strong. Alongside the repertoire data, information on donor age, sex, ethnicity and CMV serostatus was compiled. To study patterns of TCR occurrence, a later analysis re-analyzed previously published TCR beta repertoires from 666 donors and added high-resolution HLA genotyping. HLA typing covered class I and class II loci at four-digit resolution. Typing coverage varied by locus: roughly 629-630 donors for A, B, C, DRB1 and DQB1; roughly 560 for DQA1; around 610 for DPA1; 450 to 480 for DPB1. General study outcomes and caveats: Compared with the 666-donor mean, donors in an Asian-associated ancestry cluster had fewer N-insertions in productive TCRs, according to a later genetic analysis. Sequencing depth was assumed to be roughly uniform across donors in the presence/absence analyses, though that assumption may not hold. While some public TCRs were present in many individuals, most TCR sequences turned up only very rarely across donors. A group of highly shared sequence variants was considered likely to be a technical artifact of the sequencing pipeline. When HLA alleles, especially DR and DQ, strongly co-occurred, attributing TCR associations to individual alleles was difficult. Broadly in line with IMGT annotations, most TCR beta V segments showed up in productive rearrangements about 87% or about 30% of the time in an earlier analysis of 587 of the donors. Compared with equally common non-associated chains, HLA-associated TCR beta chains in a later analysis were more clonally expanded and had lower generation probabilities. Because counts were too low, about 18 rarely observed V segments, including chromosome 9 orphons, were excluded from the earlier analysis of several hundred of the donors. Immune exposure information for the cohort was limited to CMV serostatus. According to a later analysis, TCR association rates differed among HLA loci, with DRB1 alleles showing the most associated TCRs and HLA-C alleles showing the fewest. In vitro tests confirmed that a few of the cytomegalovirus-associated TCR beta chains recognize cytomegalovirus antigens. In a later analysis, 16,951 TCR beta sequences were associated with specific HLA alleles at a false discovery rate of 0.05. Because the 87-base-pair reads could not distinguish some IMGT-functional V segments, including TRBV6-2 and TRBV6-3, those segments were excluded. HLA typing was unavailable for some donors at each locus, so association tests used only the typed subset. The classifier was reported to diagnose cytomegalovirus status with high specificity and sensitivity in both the original and validation cohorts. A further reported finding was that TCR beta sequences accurately predicted the HLA-A and HLA-B alleles for most subjects in the first cohort. The study listed 150 to 200 TCR beta chains as associated with cytomegalovirus. The authors suggested that the approach could potentially be generalized to other disease states and immunological phenotypes. In a later genetic analysis, a missense DCLRE1C variant was associated with V-gene and J-gene trimming of TCR beta chains, and the association was replicated in an independent cohort. Several of the top co-occurrence clusters appeared to be linked to parvovirus B19, influenza, CMV and Epstein-Barr virus, according to a later analysis. Correlated functional status among segregating V segments might be attributable to linkage disequilibrium, but an unknown experimental factor could not be ruled out. In a later analysis, most CMV-associated TCR beta chains were found to appear HLA-restricted, with HLA associations seemingly driven largely by CMV exposure. This cohort had only TCR beta chains sequenced, and the lack of alpha or paired-chain data limited which features could be detected.

Library method: the immunoSEQ multiplex PCR assay. A mixture of 60 forward primers for TCR Vbeta segments and 13 reverse primers for TCR Jbeta segments was used in the multiplex PCR. The CDR3 region of rearranged TCR beta genes was amplified from genomic DNA by a multiplex PCR assay. The amplified TCR beta libraries were sequenced on the Illumina HiSeq System as 87-base-pair reads. Concerning the study's data processing: In a later analysis, tens of millions of unique TCR beta chains were counted across the approximately 640 repertoires, and some 10 million of these chains were shared by at least two donors. Raw reads were error-corrected and collapsed into unique sequences with a nearest-neighbor algorithm that merged closely related sequences to remove PCR and sequencing errors. CDR3 sequences were aligned to IMGT reference sequences to assign V, D and J gene segments. Each retained sequence needed at least a six-nucleotide match to both a V gene segment and a J gene segment. A rearrangement was called productive if the CDR3 had no stop codons and remained in frame with V and J, and every other rearrangement was called non-productive. Following IMGT convention, CDR3 was defined as the stretch from the second conserved V-encoded cysteine to the conserved J-encoded phenylalanine. The earlier analysis of roughly 590 of the donors excluded any sequence lacking an unambiguous match to a single V gene segment. An earlier analysis of about 600 of the donors called V segments functional above 56.7% productive rearrangements and segregating when the between-donor standard deviation exceeded 5%. A statistical classification framework was developed to diagnose cytomegalovirus status using the catalog of TCR beta chain sequences. In a later analysis, TCR nucleotide sequences were compared against IMGT/GENE-DB human TR gene sequences so that V and J genes could be assigned. The TCRdist pipeline was used in a later analysis to assign CDR3 sequences and most-parsimonious VDJ recombination scenarios. In a later analysis, every TCR beta chain was defined by the combination of its CDR3 amino acid sequence and its V-gene family, and reads without a unique V-gene family were dropped. In a later analysis, approximately 590 highly shared, low-generation-probability nucleotide sequences were removed to address suspected cross-contamination and a sequencing artifact. For each public chain, a later analysis derived a clonal expansion index from normalized ranks of inferred template counts within each repertoire. A later analysis computed generation probabilities with a VDJ recombination model fitted to out-of-frame rearrangements, and checked the results against IGoR. In a later analysis, hypergeometric tests were used to score TCR-TCR, TCR-HLA and TCR-CMV co-occurrence, with a repertoire-size bias correction applied to TCR pairs. To estimate false discovery rates, a later analysis permuted the HLA or CMV assignments 20 times. In a later analysis, co-occurring TCRs were grouped using DBSCAN, and TCRdist sequence similarity was added for clustering within HLA-allele-positive subsets. Repertoires with fewer than 30,000 or more than 120,000 public chains, plus five repertoires with anomalous nucleotide sharing, were excluded from co-occurrence clustering. TCRdb limited this immuneACCESS table to in-frame rearrangements with V and J called. A share of clones is missing; checked studies link under half to unresolved V genes, and the rest is unexplained. For V, J and clone size, that table is used; D and trimming come from the DNA. The sample table contains 110,000 or so clones; only one count was recorded for over 65% of them. The biggest ten clones account for roughly 2.6% of the sample.

V is cut back by 4 bases and J by 10 bases, with 4 bases in the junction unmatched. The germline V gene sets CDR1 to SNHLY and CDR2 to FYNNEI. The CDR3 starts with the cysteine, ends with the phenylalanine, and has 13 residues. Only the CDR3 portion is preserved as DNA: 39 bases, with reading frame beginning at the first base. With respect to this clone: No cognate antigen has been identified for it. No much larger clonotype is one base removed from it; base qualities were not supplied.

In total, approximately 690 healthy bone marrow donors made up the cohort. At the time of sampling, every cohort member was nominally healthy, though immune exposures that went unrecorded were likely present. The donor tested CMV seronegative and was one of the 352 seronegative cohort members. Every donor gave a peripheral blood sample, and the peripheral blood mononuclear cells from that sample were used for TCR beta sequencing. Genomic DNA extraction from the blood cell samples was performed with the Qiagen DNeasy Blood Extraction Kit. The receptor was isolated from a woman aged 18-29 years in good health and CMV-seronegative. The specimen was PBMCs. The V and J segments used are TRBV2 and TRBJ2-1; TRBD2 agrees with 10 junctional bases. At the DNA level, the sequence is TGTGCCAGCAGTGGGCTAGCGGGAGCGGAGCAGTTCTTC. This encodes CASSGLAGAEQFF.